The sequence of this T cell receptor (beta chain) was determined in a study of T cell responses to AZD1222 COVID-19 vaccine. This clone has a single count. Antigen: not known. The data were produced by immunoSEQ multiplex PCR, yet TCRdb's version contains in-frame clones alone and is incomplete. The sample includes nearly 200,000 clones, 93% of them seen just once. Study-level results: Possibly, clonal diversity was underestimated; donors were largely white British and included more females. Within unmutated variant regions lay the reported targets of nearly half of spike-specific TCRs.

This sequence originates from an adult who received the AZD1222 COVID-19 vaccine. Here the sequenced sample was peripheral blood, taken 28 days after the second AZD1222 dose.

As DNA, the CDR3 is TGTGCCAGCAGCTTATCCTCGCGACGGACAGGGAACACTGAAGCTTTCTTT. Translating it yields CASSLSSRRTGNTEAFF. V usage is TRBV7-6 and J usage is TRBJ1-1, with TRBD1 matching over 7 bases. J lost 1 base, V lost 2 bases, and 10 bases had no gene match. CDR1 and CDR2 (germline): SGHVS, FNYEAQ. The length of the CDR3 is 17 residues.